The next 22 T cell receptor beta chains were all read from a single sample in a study of beta chain features in type 1 diabetes. The entirety of the isolated RNA underwent reverse transcription, so expressed TCRB transcripts were sequenced. Clones were sequenced by immunoSEQ multiplex PCR, and TCRdb holds only the in-frame ones, with some missing. The data contain about 110,000 clones, almost 40% of them singletons. The sequencing input was stem cell memory CD4+ T cells from blood. The receptor set was obtained from a woman between 18 and 29 years old in good health.

The CDR3 DNA reads TGTGCCAGCAGTTACGGCAGGAAGAACACTGAAGCTTTCTTT. It yields the protein CASSYGRKNTEAFF. The V gene is TRBV6-5, the J gene TRBJ1-1; unclear D gene. The ends were cut back, 2 bases at V and 1 base at J, with 8 bases in the middle. Germline assignment: CDR1 MNHEY and CDR2 SVGAGI. This CDR3 has 14 residues.

Concerning this clone itself: Other DNA variants within this sample encode the same CDR3. V usage is TRBV28 and J usage is TRBJ2-7; no firm D call. The CDR3 has 14 amino acids. Germline V gene sequence: CDR1 MDHEN, CDR2 SYDVKM. V was pared by 4 bases and J by 1 base, with 11 bases between. Here the CDR3 reads CASSSPPGSYEQYF. The DNA for the CDR3 is TGTGCCAGCAGTTCCCCCCCGGGTTCCTACGAGCAGTACTTC.

CDR3 amino acids: CASRPGLGVEQFF. The CDR3 coding sequence is TGTGCCAGCAGGCCGGGACTAGGCGTTGAGCAGTTCTTC. The chain carries TRBV2 and TRBJ2-1; 8 bases are shared with TRBD2. Germline lookup yields CDR1 SNHLY and CDR2 FYNNEI. Trimming at V came to 6 bases and at J to 9 bases, leaving 7 bases not matched to a gene. The CDR3 consists of 13 residues. Full variable domain (rest looked up from reference TRBV2 and TRBJ2-1): EPEVTQTPSHQVTQMGQEVILRCVPISNHLYFYWYRQILGQKVEFLVSFYNNEISEKSEIFDDQFSVERPDGSNFTLKIRSTKLEDSAMYFCASRPGLGVEQFFGPGTRLTVL.

The chain combines TRBV29-1 with TRBJ1-2, with 7 positions matching TRBD1. The CDR3 loop spans 15 amino acids. Germline V gives CDR1 SQVTM, CDR2 ANQGSEA. V lost 3 bases to trimming and J lost 4 bases; unmatched junction nucleotides: 11. CDR3 region: CSVEPQQGMGYGYTF. DNA of the CDR3: TGCAGCGTTGAGCCACAACAGGGGATGGGCTATGGCTACACCTTC.

The chain couples TRBV9 to TRBJ2-3, with a tentative D call TRBD2 (6 bases). V lost 0 bases to trimming and J lost 2 bases, with 13 bases between them. The CDR3 contains 16 residues. Germline CDR1 reads SGDLS; CDR2 reads YYNGEE. The CDR3 region is CASSVVVGGSTDTQYF. The CDR3 DNA reads as TGTGCCAGCAGCGTAGTTGTCGGGGGATCCACAGATACGCAGTATTTT. Full variable domain (missing parts from reference TRBV9 and TRBJ2-3): DSGVTQTPKHLITATGQRVTLRCSPRSGDLSVYWYQQSLDQGLQFLIQYYNGEERAKGNILERFSAQQFPDLHSELNLSSLELGDSALYFCASSVVVGGSTDTQYFGPGTRLTVL.

V gene TRBV18 combines with J gene TRBJ1-1; D is unclear. With 0 bases removed from V and 8 bases from J, the gap between germline ends came to 10 bases. The CDR3 length is 13 residues. Germline lookup yields CDR1 KGHSH and CDR2 LQKENI. DNA of the CDR3: TGTGCCAGCTCACCACCGACACCCAGGGAAGCTTTCTTT. This gives the protein CASSPPTPREAFF.

Comments on this clone: Other DNA sequences in the same sample also yield this CDR3. This chain links TRBV5-1 with TRBJ2-7; 10 bases are a match to TRBD2. V shed 2 bases and J 2 bases; nucleotides not matched to a gene: 4. This CDR3 region has 15 residues. The V gene's germline CDR1 is SGHRS and CDR2 YFSETQ. The CDR3 nucleotides read TGCGCCAGCAGCTTAGGGACTAGCGTAACCTACGAGCAGTACTTC. Translation: CASSLGTSVTYEQYF.

V usage is TRBV28 and J usage is TRBJ2-3; 10 nucleotides align to TRBD1. This CDR3 spans 17 amino acids. Germline trimming cut 6 bases from V and 2 bases from J; bases unmatched to any gene: 11. Germline-derived CDR1 and CDR2 are MDHEN and SYDVKM. The CDR3 DNA reads TGTGCCAGCAGCCAGTGGGGACAGGGGACAATCACAGATACGCAGTATTTT. Residues: CASSQWGQGTITDTQYF.

The rearrangement joins TRBV7-8 to TRBJ1-5; D not certain. Deletions cut 5 bases from V and 0 bases from J, with 17 bases between. The CDR3 is 17 amino acids. Germline V gene data show CDR1 as SGHVS and CDR2 as FQNEAQ. CDR3: CASSLGKVAYSNQPQHF. CDR3 sequence (DNA): TGTGCCAGCAGCCTAGGTAAGGTAGCTTATAGCAATCAGCCCCAGCATTTT.

The J gene is TRBJ1-3, the V gene TRBV29-1; 7 nucleotides align to TRBD1. V gave up 6 bases and J gave up 2 bases; unmatched junction bases: 13. Per the germline V gene, CDR1 is SQVTM and CDR2 is ANQGSEA. CDR3 length: 16 residues. Here the CDR3 reads CSVARQGRGAGNTIYF. CDR3 nucleotide sequence: TGCAGCGTCGCAAGACAGGGTCGGGGTGCTGGAAACACCATATATTTT.

This rearrangement joins TRBV7-8 to TRBJ1-2; no firm D call. Looked up from germline, CDR1 is SGHVS and CDR2 is FQNEAQ. Trimming pared 0 bases from V and 5 bases from J, leaving 19 bases between. The CDR3 covers 17 residues. The CDR3 here is CASSLARVKVGEYGYTF. CDR3 in DNA: TGTGCCAGCAGCTTAGCTAGAGTAAAGGTCGGGGAATATGGCTACACCTTC.

CDR3 protein: CASSLNRAPSYEQYF. The CDR3 nucleotides read TGTGCCAGCAGCTTAAACAGGGCCCCTTCCTACGAGCAGTACTTC. The chain carries TRBV11-2 and TRBJ2-7; TRBD1 is a possible D gene (6 bases). Trimming removed 2 bases from V and 1 base from J, with 12 bases in between. CDR3 length equals 15 residues. In germline, CDR1 is SGHAT, CDR2 FQNNGV.

V and J are TRBV14 and TRBJ1-2, with TRBD1 matching 8 bases. Germline CDR1 is SGHDN and CDR2 is FVKESK. V trimming: 2 bases; J trimming: 4 bases; junction bases outside the gene matches: 6. This CDR3 is built from 15 residues. This CDR3 is CASSQTRTGIYGYTF. The CDR3, as DNA: TGTGCCAGCAGCCAAACAAGGACAGGGATCTATGGCTACACCTTC.

This clone appeared a few times. The chain is built from TRBV19 and TRBJ1-4; D is possibly TRBD1 (5 bases). CDR3 length equals 15 residues. Germline loops: CDR1 LNHDA, CDR2 SQIVND (reference sequence). V lost 3 bases and J 5 bases, leaving 13 bases between the germline ends. The CDR3 nucleotides read TGTGCCAGTAGTATTTCGGGACTGATGAATGAAAAACTGTTTTTT. Encoded protein: CASSISGLMNEKLFF. Filled out from reference TRBV19 and TRBJ1-4, the complete variable domain reads DGGITQSPKYLFRKEGQNVTLSCEQNLNHDAMYWYRQDPGQGLRLIYYSQIVNDFQKGDIAEGYSVSREKKESFPLTVTSAQKNPTAFYLCASSISGLMNEKLFFGSGTQLSVL.

This clone has just a few counts. The chain joins TRBV7-9 to TRBJ1-2; D uncertain. The CDR3 is 14 amino acids. Germline CDR1 SEHNR, CDR2 FQNEAQ (reference sequence). The germline V and J ends were trimmed by 1 base and 4 bases, with 10 bases remaining between them. The chain's CDR3 is CASSLDRSIYGYTF. The CDR3, as DNA: TGTGCCAGCAGCTTAGACAGATCGATCTATGGCTACACCTTC.

V and J are TRBV7-9 and TRBJ2-1; TRBD2 agrees at 12 bases. CDR3 length equals 16 residues. The V segment lost 4 bases and the J segment 9 bases; nucleotides outside the gene matches: 10. Germline lookup yields CDR1 SEHNR and CDR2 FQNEAQ (reference sequence). The DNA for the CDR3 is TGTGCCAGCAGCTCACGGCTAGCGGGAGGGCCGGTTGAGCAGTTCTTC. As protein: CASSSRLAGGPVEQFF.

This clone has a handful of counts. This sequence joins TRBV10-3 and TRBJ2-1, with 7 bases that match TRBD2. Germline V gives CDR1 ENHRY, CDR2 SYGVKD. V trimming: 6 bases; J trimming: 6 bases; junction bases outside the gene matches: 5. CDR3 length equals 13 residues. DNA of the CDR3: TGTGCCATCAGGCGGGAGCTCGGCAATGAGCAGTTCTTC. Its translation: CAIRRELGNEQFF.

The genes are TRBV2 and TRBJ1-5; D remains unclear. There are 14 residues in the CDR3. CDR1 SNHLY and CDR2 FYNNEI come from the germline V gene. Trimming took off 8 bases at V and 4 bases at J, with 15 bases between the two ends. CDR3 protein: CASGGPLGNQPQHF. The CDR3 DNA follows: TGTGCCAGCGGAGGACCCCTGGGGAATCAGCCCCAGCATTTT.

The gene calls are TRBV6-5 and TRBJ1-1; TRBD1 aligns across 8 bases. V gave up 0 bases and J gave up 5 bases; unmatched junction bases: 8. The germline V gene has CDR1 MNHEY and CDR2 SVGAGI. This CDR3 contains 16 residues. The CDR3 DNA is TGTGCCAGCAGTTACTCGCCAGGGGGCGTCGGGACTGAAGCTTTCTTT. Translation gives CASSYSPGGVGTEAFF.

This clone was picked up a small number of times. The rearrangement joins TRBV19 to TRBJ2-1; D perhaps matches TRBD1 (5 bases). CDR1 LNHDA and CDR2 SQIVND come from the germline V gene (reference sequence). V was cut by 3 bases and J by 7 bases, with 13 bases left in between. This CDR3 has 14 residues. The CDR3 nucleotides are TGTGCCAGTAGTATCCTGGGGCGGTCGAATGAGCAGTTCTTC. Amino acids: CASSILGRSNEQFF.

The rearrangement joins TRBV10-3 to TRBJ2-5; 8 bases are shared with TRBD2. J lost 8 bases, V lost 0 bases, and 8 bases had no gene match. The germline CDR1 and CDR2 sequences are ENHRY and SYGVKD. The CDR3 has 15 amino acids. In DNA, the CDR3 is TGTGCCATCAGTGAGTCCGGCGGGAGGCCCGAAACCCAGTACTTC. Amino acid sequence: CAISESGGRPETQYF.

This clone was seen only once. This rearrangement joins TRBV7-2 to TRBJ1-2; D unclear. Trimming took 2 bases from V and 8 from J, leaving 12 bases between them. Germline CDR1 reads SGHTA; CDR2 reads FQGNSA. The CDR3 is made up of 13 amino acids. The CDR3 nucleotides read TGTGCCAGCAGCTTAAAACGGTTCGGGGGCTACACCTTC. It specifies CASSLKRFGGYTF.